The 2 T cell receptor beta chains listed next were all sequenced from one sample in a study of early T cells in non-severe SARS-CoV-2 infection. A single record per CDR3 protein comes from TCRdb applying MiXCR to the 5' RACE reads. The sample has 34,000 or so distinct CDR3 sequences, approximately 10% seen once; the top ten hold about 13%. The sequencing sample was made of whole blood. The receptors derive from an adult who was a healthcare worker with PCR-confirmed SARS-CoV-2 infection or an uninfected control (not recorded which).

This clonotype has ten or more counts. CDR3 bases: TGTGCCAGCAGCTTGGGACAGACCCAGCATTTT. Translating it yields CASSLGQTQHF. The J gene is TRBJ1-5, the V gene TRBV7-6, with 7 bases aligning to TRBD1. The V gene's germline CDR1 is SGHVS and CDR2 FNYEAQ. V shed 3 bases and J 11 bases; nucleotides not matched to a gene: 1. The length of the CDR3 is 11 residues.

This clonotype was recorded a few times. The chain combines TRBV7-3 with TRBJ2-1; 7 nucleotides line up with TRBD2. Germline loops: CDR1 SGHTA, CDR2 FQGTGA. V shed 5 bases and J 8 bases; nucleotides not matched to a gene: 15. The CDR3 has 16 amino acids. In nucleotides, the CDR3 is TGTGCCAGCAGCCACCCCCGGGGGGATAGCCAGGATGAGCAGTTCTTC. This codes for CASSHPRGDSQDEQFF.